This TCR beta chain was profiled in a study of blood T cells in healthy people across ages. A sample-barcoded 5' primer and a J-beta primer mix were used in a second PCR of roughly 6 to 11 cycles. TCRdb ran MiXCR on the 5' RACE reads and lists one entry per CDR3 protein. The data show 850,000 to 1,300,000 distinct CDR3 sequences, less than 50% seen once. This clonotype came up a few times. V shed 1 base, J shed 4 bases, and the junction held 9 bases outside the gene matches. Germline CDR1 MGHRA, CDR2 YSYEKL. CDR3 length: 18 amino acids. The rearrangement uses TRBV4-1 and TRBJ2-6; TRBD1 matches at 8 bases. This TCR derives from a woman aged 55-70 years in good health. Material for sequencing was blood. The CDR3 nucleotides are TGCGCCAGCAGCCAAGTCCAGGGGGCATCATCGGGGGCCAACGTCCTGACTTTC. Amino acid sequence: CASSQVQGASSGANVLTF.